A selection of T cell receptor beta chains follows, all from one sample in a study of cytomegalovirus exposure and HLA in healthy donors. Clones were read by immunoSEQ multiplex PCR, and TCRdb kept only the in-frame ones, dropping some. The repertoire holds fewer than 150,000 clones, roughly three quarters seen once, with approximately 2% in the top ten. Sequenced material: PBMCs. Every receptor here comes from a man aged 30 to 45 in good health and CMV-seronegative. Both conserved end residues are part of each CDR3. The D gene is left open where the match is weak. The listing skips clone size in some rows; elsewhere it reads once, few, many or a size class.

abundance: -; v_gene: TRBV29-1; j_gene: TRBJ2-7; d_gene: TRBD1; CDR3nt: TGCAGCTTCAGCGGACAGGGCTACGAGCAGTACTTC; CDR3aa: CSFSGQGYEQYF
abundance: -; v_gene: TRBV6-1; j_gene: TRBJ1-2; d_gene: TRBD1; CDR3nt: TGTGCCAGCAGACACAGACAGGGGGCTCAGGGCTACACCTTC; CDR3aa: CASRHRQGAQGYTF
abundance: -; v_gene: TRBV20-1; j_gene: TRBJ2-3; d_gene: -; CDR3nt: TGCAGTGCAGAGAAAGTTACGCAGTATTTT; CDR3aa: CSAEKVTQYF
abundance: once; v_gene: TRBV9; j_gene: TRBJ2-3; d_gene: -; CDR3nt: TGTGCCAGCAGCGCGCGCCCGGAGGCTGGACTCACAGATACGCAGTATTTT; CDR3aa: CASSARPEAGLTDTQYF
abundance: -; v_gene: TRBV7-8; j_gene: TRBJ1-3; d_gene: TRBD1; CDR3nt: TGTGCCAGCAGCCGTACAGGGGGTCCTGGAAACACCATATATTTT; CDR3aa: CASSRTGGPGNTIYF
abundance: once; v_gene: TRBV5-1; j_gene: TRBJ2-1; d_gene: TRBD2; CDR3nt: TGCGCCAGCAGCCCCTCCCCGGGGGGTAGTTCCTACAATGAGCAGTTCTTC; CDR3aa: CASSPSPGGSSYNEQFF
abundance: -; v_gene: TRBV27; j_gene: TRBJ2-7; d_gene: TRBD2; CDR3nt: TGTGCCATCCGCCAGACTAGCGGGACCCCCTACGAGCAGTACTTC; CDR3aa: CAIRQTSGTPYEQYF
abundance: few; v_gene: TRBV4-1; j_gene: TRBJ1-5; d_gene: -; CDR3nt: TGCGCCAGCAGCCACCCCACCGGGATAGGGATCAATCAGCCCCAGCATTTT; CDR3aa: CASSHPTGIGINQPQHF
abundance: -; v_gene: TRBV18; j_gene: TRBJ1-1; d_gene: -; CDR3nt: TGTGCCAGCTCACGAAGTAGGGACTTCGAAGCTTTCTTT; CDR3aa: CASSRSRDFEAFF
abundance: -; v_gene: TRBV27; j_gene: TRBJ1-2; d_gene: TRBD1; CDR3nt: TGTGCCACCAGGACAGGGGGGAGATATGGCTACACCTTC; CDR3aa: CATRTGGRYGYTF
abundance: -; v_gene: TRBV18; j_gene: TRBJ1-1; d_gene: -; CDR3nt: TGTGCCAGCTCACCACCGAGTGCTGAAGCTTTCTTT; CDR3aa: CASSPPSAEAFF
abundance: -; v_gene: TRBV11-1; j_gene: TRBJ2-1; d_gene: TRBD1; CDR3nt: TGTGCCAGCAGCTTACGGCAGGGGGCATCCTACAATGAGCAGTTCTTC; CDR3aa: CASSLRQGASYNEQFF
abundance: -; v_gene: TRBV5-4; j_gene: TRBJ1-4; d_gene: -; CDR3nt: TGTGCCAGCAGCCCGTACAGGGATCAGAATGAAAAACTGTTTTTT; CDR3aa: CASSPYRDQNEKLFF
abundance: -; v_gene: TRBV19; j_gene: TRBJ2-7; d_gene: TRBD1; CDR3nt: TGTGCCAGTAGTATTGGACAGGGAATTACCTACGAGCAGTACTTC; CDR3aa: CASSIGQGITYEQYF
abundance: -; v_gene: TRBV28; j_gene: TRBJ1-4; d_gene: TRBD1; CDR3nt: TGTGCCAGCAGTAGGGACAGAGAAAATGAAAAACTGTTTTTT; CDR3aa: CASSRDRENEKLFF
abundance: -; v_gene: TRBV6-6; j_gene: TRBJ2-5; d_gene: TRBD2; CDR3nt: TGTGCCAGCACCGCGCGGGAGGGCCGGGAGACCCAGTACTTC; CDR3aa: CASTAREGRETQYF
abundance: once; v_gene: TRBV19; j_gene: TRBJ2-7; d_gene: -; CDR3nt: TGTGCCAGTAGTATCCGGGAGAGTCACTACGAGCAGTACTTC; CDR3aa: CASSIRESHYEQYF
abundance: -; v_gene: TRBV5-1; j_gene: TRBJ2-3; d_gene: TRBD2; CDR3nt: TGCGCCAGCAGCTTGGCGGCGGGAGGGCCGACAGATACGCAGTATTTT; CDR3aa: CASSLAAGGPTDTQYF
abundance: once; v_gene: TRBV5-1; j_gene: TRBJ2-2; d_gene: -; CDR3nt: TGCGCCAGCAGCTTGGCCCAGTACACCGGGGAGCTGTTTTTT; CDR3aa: CASSLAQYTGELFF
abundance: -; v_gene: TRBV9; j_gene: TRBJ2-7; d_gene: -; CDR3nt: TGTGCCAGCAGCCCCCGGGGTAGCGTAGCCTACGAGCAGTACTTC; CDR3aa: CASSPRGSVAYEQYF
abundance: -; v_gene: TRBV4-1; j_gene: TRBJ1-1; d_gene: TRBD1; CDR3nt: TGCGCCAGCAGCCAAAATAAACAGGGGGCGCGGACTGAAGCTTTCTTT; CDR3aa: CASSQNKQGARTEAFF
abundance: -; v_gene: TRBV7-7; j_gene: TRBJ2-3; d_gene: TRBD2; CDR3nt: TGTGCTAGCAGCACAGGGACTAGCGGGACAGATACGCAGTATTTT; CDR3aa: CASSTGTSGTDTQYF
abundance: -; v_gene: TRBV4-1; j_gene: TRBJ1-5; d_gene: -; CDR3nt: TGCGCCAGCAGCCAAGGTCACAGGAACAATCAGCCCCAGCATTTT; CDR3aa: CASSQGHRNNQPQHF